This TCR beta chain was recovered during a study of human T cells and chemical hapten exposure. Findings and caveats of the study: Controls formed significantly fewer large CDR3 similarity clusters than expanded TCRs did. PT1 expanded TCR numbers rose with patch test score.

Time point in this sample: patch test 3, about 24 weeks after DPC sensitization. The treatment: therapeutic diphenylcyclopropenone sensitization with weekly scalp DPC. The authors' total RNA extraction used unfractionated whole blood. On this clonotype itself: Its specificity is unknown.

After removal of 1 base from V and 5 bases from J, the junction contained 12 bases not matched to a gene. The CDR3 contains 18 residues. CDR1 is SGDLS and CDR2 is YYNGEE in the germline V gene. Each CDR3 protein gets one entry after TCRdb re-called the RACE reads with MiXCR. The data show some 36,000 distinct CDR3 sequences, more than 8% seen once. Sequenced material: whole blood, taken in connection with sensitization to the hapten diphenylcyclopropenone (DPC). The chain combines TRBV9 with TRBJ2-2; 9 nucleotides align to TRBD2. The TCR sequence derives from a man aged 45 to 65 with alopecia areata. Some clones in this sample may be carry-over from other donors' samples. The CDR3 protein is CASSVKSLAGRITGELFF. The CDR3 DNA is TGTGCCAGCAGCGTAAAGAGTCTAGCGGGACGTATAACCGGGGAGCTGTTTTTT.